Below, 22 T cell receptor beta chains from the same sample are listed, as sequenced in a study of T cells in Graves' hyperthyroidism and ophthalmopathy. There were TCR beta CDR3 regions amplified from RNA transcripts. Using the HTBI primer set, a first-round RT-PCR was run on the TCR CDR3. Each CDR3 protein gets one entry after TCRdb re-called the multiplex PCR reads with MiXCR. The top ten clones hold about 15% of a sample with fewer than 650,000 distinct CDR3 sequences, 14% of them seen once. The sequenced sample consisted of blood. These receptors all stem from a woman between 40 and 50 years old with Graves' hyperthyroidism.

On this clonotype: This could be a read error, since a much larger clone is one nucleotide away. The chain recombines TRBV20-1 with TRBJ2-2; a weak D match, TRBD2 (6 bases). CDR3 length: 14 residues. Germline V gene data show CDR1 as DFQATT and CDR2 as SNEGSKA (reference sequence). CDR3 protein: CSATDAPNTGGLFF. CDR3 DNA: TGCAGTGCGACGGACGCACCGAACACCGGGGGGCTGTTTTTT.

This clonotype was counted ten times or more. The gene calls are TRBV3-1 and TRBJ2-3; 10 positions match TRBD2. V was pared by 5 bases and J by 2 bases, with 7 bases of the junction left unmatched. This CDR3 has 16 residues. Germline V gene sequence: CDR1 LGHDT, CDR2 YNNKEL (reference sequence). The CDR3 reads CASSSGLAVNTDTQYF. The CDR3 coding sequence is TGTGCCAGCAGCTCAGGACTAGCGGTGAACACAGATACGCAGTATTTT.

The J gene is TRBJ1-5, the V gene TRBV19; D gene uncertain. V lost 5 bases and J 0 bases, leaving 8 bases between the germline ends. This CDR3 contains 14 residues. CDR1 is LNHDA, CDR2 SQIVND, per germline (reference sequence). CDR3 DNA sequence: TGTGCCAGTAGTTGGGCAGGTAGCAATCAGCCCCAGCATTTT. This gives the protein CASSWAGSNQPQHF.

This clonotype appeared a few times. One end of the junction fails to match germline, which may point to a read error. This sequence joins TRBV28 and TRBJ1-1; D may be TRBD1 (5 bases). From germline, CDR1 is MDHEN and CDR2 SYDVKM. CDR3 size: 14 residues. The CDR3 nucleotides read TGTGTCAGCAGTTTGTCCGGGGGGTCCACTGAAGCTTTCTTT. It translates to CVSSLSGGSTEAFF.

This clonotype was detected only a few times. The rearrangement joins TRBV4-1 to TRBJ2-1; D is perhaps TRBD1 or TRBD2 (5 bases each). CDR3 length: 16 residues. Germline V gives CDR1 MGHRA, CDR2 YSYEKL. V was pared by 4 bases and J by 4 bases, with 17 bases between. The CDR3 coding sequence is TGCGCCAGCAGCCCGGTGTACGGGGACCTATACAATGAGCAGTTCTTC. Its translation: CASSPVYGDLYNEQFF.

This clonotype has at least ten counts. The genes are TRBV28 and TRBJ2-5; 10 bases match TRBD2. Germline assignment: CDR1 MDHEN and CDR2 SYDVKM. This CDR3 comprises 15 residues. V lost 11 bases, J lost 5 bases, and 14 bases stayed unmatched. This chain's CDR3 is CAGSREAGGQETQYF. The CDR3 nucleotides are TGTGCCGGATCACGGGAAGCGGGAGGGCAGGAGACCCAGTACTTC.

The chain is built from TRBV4-2 and TRBJ2-7; 9 positions match TRBD2. Germline V gene sequence: CDR1 LGHNA, CDR2 YNFKEQ. Unmatched junction bases numbered 5, after V lost 2 bases and J lost 6 bases. The CDR3 runs to 14 residues. DNA of the CDR3: TGTGCCAGCAGCCAACAGCGGGAGGATTCCGAGCAGTACTTC. It specifies CASSQQREDSEQYF.

The chain recombines TRBV20-1 with TRBJ1-1; D gene uncertain. This CDR3 contains 13 residues. CDR1 DFQATT and CDR2 SNEGSKA come from the germline V gene (reference sequence). The V and J ends lost 3 bases and 2 bases respectively, with 10 bases between them. The CDR3 DNA reads TGCAGTGCTAGCGAGCAAAGCAACACTGAAGCTTTCTTT. Encoded protein: CSASEQSNTEAFF.

This clonotype showed up many times. The V gene is TRBV2, the J gene TRBJ1-1; perhaps TRBD1 as D (5 bases). V lost 6 bases and J lost 1, with 12 bases in between. This CDR3 has 14 amino acids. Germline CDR1 reads SNHLY; CDR2 reads FYNNEI. The CDR3 sequence is CASSGGGENTEAFF. CDR3 nucleotide sequence: TGTGCCAGCAGCGGTGGGGGGGAGAACACTGAAGCTTTCTTT.

There are many counts of this clonotype. This chain joins TRBV12-3 or TRBV12-4 and TRBJ2-7, with D perhaps TRBD1 or TRBD2 (5 bases each). This CDR3 contains 13 residues. V lost 6 bases and J 6 bases, leaving 15 bases between the germline ends. The CDR3 reads CASSRGGGGEQYF. As DNA, the CDR3 is TGTGCCAGCAGCCGCGGTGGGGGTGGCGAGCAGTACTTC.

The CDR3 reads CASSESGTGGADTQYF. As DNA, the CDR3 is TGCGCCAGCAGTGAGTCGGGGACAGGGGGCGCAGATACGCAGTATTTT. The chain recombines TRBV10-2 with TRBJ2-3; 12 bases align to TRBD1. V was clipped by 0 bases and J by 4 bases; unmatched bases: 2. This CDR3 has 16 residues. CDR1 and CDR2 (germline): WSHSY, SAAADI.

The sample holds many counts of this clonotype. J is TRBJ2-7 and V is TRBV28, with 9 bases matching TRBD2. CDR1 is MDHEN, CDR2 SYDVKM, per germline. Trimming at V came to 3 bases and at J to 2 bases, leaving 5 bases not matched to a gene. CDR3 length equals 15 residues. CDR3 DNA sequence: TGTGCCAGCAGTTTGGCGGGAGGGATCCCCTACGAGCAGTACTTC. It is translated as CASSLAGGIPYEQYF.

This chain links TRBV28 with TRBJ2-5; possible D gene TRBD2, 6 bases. The CDR3 covers 13 residues. CDR1 and CDR2 from the germline V gene are MDHEN and SYDVKM. Deletions cut 7 bases from V and 5 bases from J, with 14 bases between. CDR3 nucleotides: TGTGCCAGCATTTCTAGCGCCTCTGAGACCCAGTACTTC. It translates to CASISSASETQYF. Full variable domain (missing parts from reference TRBV28 and TRBJ2-5): DVKVTQSSRYLVKRTGEKVFLECVQDMDHENMFWYRQDPGLGLRLIYFSYDVKMKEKGDIPEGYSVSREKKERFSLILESASTNQTSMYLCASISSASETQYFGPGTRLLVL.

V gene TRBV11-3 combines with J gene TRBJ1-4; D unclear. Germline V gene lookup returns CDR1 SGHNT and CDR2 YENEEA. The CDR3 loop spans 15 amino acids. Trimming stripped 3 bases from V and 8 bases from J, with 16 bases between. For the CDR3, the DNA is TGTGCCAGCAGCTTGAGGGAAGCCGGACCCGAAAAACTGTTTTTT. It is translated as CASSLREAGPEKLFF. Looking up the rest from reference TRBV11-3 and TRBJ1-4 gives the full variable domain: EAGVVQSPRYKIIEKKQPVAFWCNPISGHNTLYWYLQNLGQGPELLIRYENEEAVDDSQLPKDRFSAERLKGVDSTLKIQPAELGDSAVYLCASSLREAGPEKLFFGSGTQLSVL.

In this sample, this clonotype turned up many times. This sequence joins TRBV5-8 and TRBJ1-4; 7 bases are shared with TRBD1. The junction had 9 bases not matched to a gene; V was cut back by 4 bases and J by 6 bases. The CDR3 has 15 amino acids. Germline V lookup: CDR1 SGHTS, CDR2 YDEGEE. CDR3 nucleotides: TGTGCCAGCAGCCCGTCAGACAGGGATGATGAAAAACTGTTTTTT. Amino acid sequence: CASSPSDRDDEKLFF.

This clonotype occurred many times. The chain is built from TRBV29-1 and TRBJ2-7; D ambiguous. V lost 0 bases and J 0 bases, leaving 6 bases between the germline ends. This CDR3 has 13 residues. Per germline, CDR1 SQVTM and CDR2 ANQGSEA. Written as DNA, the CDR3 is TGCAGCGTTGAAGATGATCTCTCCTACGAGCAGTACTTC. It is translated as CSVEDDLSYEQYF.

The chain joins TRBV5-6 to TRBJ2-1; TRBD2 aligns across 11 bases. CDR3 length: 16 amino acids. Germline V lookup: CDR1 SGHDT, CDR2 YYEEEE. With V trimmed by 4 bases and J by 1 base, 4 bases remained unmatched. The CDR3, as DNA: TGTGCCAGCAGCACCCTAGCGGGAGGATCCTACAATGAGCAGTTCTTC. Its translation is CASSTLAGGSYNEQFF.

This clonotype was counted between two and nine times. A much larger clone is a single base away; this may be a read error. The rearrangement uses TRBV20-1 and TRBJ2-7; no reliable D call. This CDR3 is 11 amino acids long. Between the trimmed V and J ends, which lost 4 bases and 9 bases, there was a span of 13 bases. Germline V CDR1 and CDR2: DFQATT, SNEGSKA (reference sequence). DNA for the CDR3: TGCAGTGCTAATGGGCCCAAAGGGCAGTACTTC. This codes for CSANGPKGQYF.

This clonotype was counted only a few times. The rearrangement uses TRBV29-1 and TRBJ1-1, with unresolved D. The V and J ends lost 7 bases and 5 bases respectively, with 14 bases between them. The CDR3 is made up of 12 amino acids. Germline V CDR1 and CDR2: SQVTM, ANQGSEA. CDR3: CSARETGTEAFF. CDR3 sequence (DNA): TGCAGCGCTCGAGAAACGGGTACTGAAGCTTTCTTT.

This clonotype turned up a few times. V gene TRBV7-9 combines with J gene TRBJ1-2; D may be TRBD1 (5 bases). Germline values: CDR1 SEHNR, CDR2 FQNEAQ (reference sequence). V was clipped by 4 bases and J by 4 bases, with 13 bases between them. This CDR3 comprises 14 residues. The CDR3 loop reads CASSSRAGSYGYTF. CDR3 nucleotide sequence: TGTGCCAGCAGCTCCAGGGCCGGGTCCTATGGCTACACCTTC.

The chain employs TRBV7-3 and TRBJ2-3; D may be TRBD1 or TRBD2 (5 bases each). Trimming left V 5 bases short and J 0 bases short, with 15 bases between. Germline V gene lookup returns CDR1 SGHTA and CDR2 FQGTGA. The CDR3 runs to 16 residues. For the CDR3, the DNA is TGTGCCAGCAGCCCTACCGGGACGCTCAGCACAGATACGCAGTATTTT. It codes for CASSPTGTLSTDTQYF.

In its sample, this clonotype was seen a few times. The chain has TRBV11-2 and TRBJ1-1, with D unclear. Germline assignment: CDR1 SGHAT and CDR2 FQNNGV. CDR3 length: 19 amino acids. Trimming left V 1 base short and J 1 base short, with 22 bases between. In DNA form, the CDR3 reads TGTGCCAGCAGCTTAGGGGCTAGGGTAAACTCGTTTGAGAACACTGAAGCTTTCTTT. This translates into CASSLGARVNSFENTEAFF.